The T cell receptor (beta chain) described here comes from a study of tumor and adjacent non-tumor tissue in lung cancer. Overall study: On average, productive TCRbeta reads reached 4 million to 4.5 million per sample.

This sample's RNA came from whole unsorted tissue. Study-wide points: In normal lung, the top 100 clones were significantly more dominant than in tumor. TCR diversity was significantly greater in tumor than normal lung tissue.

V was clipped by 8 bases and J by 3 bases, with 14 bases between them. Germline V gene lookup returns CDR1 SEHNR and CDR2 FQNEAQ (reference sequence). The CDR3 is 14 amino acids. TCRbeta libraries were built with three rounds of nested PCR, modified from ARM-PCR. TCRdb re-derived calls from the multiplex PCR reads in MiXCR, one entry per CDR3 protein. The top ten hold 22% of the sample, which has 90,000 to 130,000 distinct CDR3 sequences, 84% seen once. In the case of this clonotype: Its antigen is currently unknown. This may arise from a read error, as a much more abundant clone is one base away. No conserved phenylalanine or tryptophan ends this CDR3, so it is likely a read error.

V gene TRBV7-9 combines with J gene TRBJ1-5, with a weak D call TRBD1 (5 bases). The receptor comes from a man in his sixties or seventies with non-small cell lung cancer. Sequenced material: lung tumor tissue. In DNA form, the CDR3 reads TGTGCCAGCGGTTTGGGGACCCCCAATCAGCCCCAGCATTGT. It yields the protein CASGLGTPNQPQHC.